This TCR beta chain was captured in a study of CD8 T cells in ankylosing spondylitis. The CDR3 sequence is 14 residues long. The germline CDR1 and CDR2 sequences are DFQATT and SNEGSKA (reference sequence). V lost 6 bases and J 1 base, leaving 15 bases between the germline ends. MiXCR, applied by TCRdb to the 5' RACE reads, yields one record per CDR3 protein. The sample has some 130,000 distinct CDR3 sequences, around 8.5% seen once. Whole-study results and caveats: Previous work reported some of these motif variants in the synovial fluid and blood of reactive arthritis.

Many counts were recorded for this clonotype. The antigen is unknown. The sequenced sample was blood, either unsorted or a sorted T cell fraction (not recorded which). The sequence came from a male donor with ankylosing spondylitis or in good health (not recorded which). This sequence joins TRBV20-1 and TRBJ2-5; D is perhaps TRBD2 (6 bases). The CDR3 sequence is CSAFLGRGQETQYF. Here the CDR3 DNA reads TGCAGTGCCTTCCTGGGGCGGGGCCAAGAGACCCAGTACTTC.